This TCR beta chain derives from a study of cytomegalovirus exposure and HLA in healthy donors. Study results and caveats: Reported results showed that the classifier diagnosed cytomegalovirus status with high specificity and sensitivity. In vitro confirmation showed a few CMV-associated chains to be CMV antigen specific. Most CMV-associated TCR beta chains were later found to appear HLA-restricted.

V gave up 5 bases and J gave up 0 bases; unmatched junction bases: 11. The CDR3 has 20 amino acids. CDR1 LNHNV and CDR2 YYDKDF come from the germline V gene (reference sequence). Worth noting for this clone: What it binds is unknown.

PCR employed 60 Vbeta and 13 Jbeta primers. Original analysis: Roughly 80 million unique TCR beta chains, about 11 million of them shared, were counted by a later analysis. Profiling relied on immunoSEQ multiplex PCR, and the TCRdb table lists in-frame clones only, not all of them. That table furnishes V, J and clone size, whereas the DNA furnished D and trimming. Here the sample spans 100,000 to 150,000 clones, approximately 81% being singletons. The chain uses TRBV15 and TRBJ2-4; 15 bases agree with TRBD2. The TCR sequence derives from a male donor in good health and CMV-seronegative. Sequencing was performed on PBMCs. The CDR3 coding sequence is TGTGCCACCAGCCGAATTCCGGGACTAGCGGGGGGCCTAGCCAAAAACATTCAGTACTTC. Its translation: CATSRIPGLAGGLAKNIQYF.